The 26 T cell receptor beta chains given below trace back to one sample, sequenced in a study of T-cell memory formation after mild COVID-19. Each CDR3 protein gets one entry after TCRdb re-called the 5' RACE reads with MiXCR. This table has about 470,000 distinct CDR3 sequences, roughly 25% appearing once. Sequenced material: PBMCs or a T cell subset sorted from them (not recorded which). The receptor source for this set is an adult woman who had mild COVID-19 (a few samples of this study predate the infection). Cell type and time point are not known.

This clonotype was recorded a few times. The chain has TRBV19 and TRBJ2-7; D is possibly TRBD2 (5 bases). Germline CDR1 and CDR2: LNHDA and SQIVND (reference sequence). The CDR3 is made up of 12 amino acids. The V end lost 1 base, the J end lost 6 bases, and 7 bases lay between the germline ends. CDR3 nucleotides: TGTGCCAGTAGTATAGGGAGCGGCGAGCAGTACTTC. It specifies CASSIGSGEQYF.

The J gene is TRBJ2-7, the V gene TRBV7-2; 7 bases map to TRBD2. With V trimmed by 5 bases and J by 5 bases, 3 bases remained unmatched. CDR1 and CDR2 (germline): SGHTA, FQGNSA. This CDR3 has 12 amino acids. CDR3 coding DNA: TGTGCCAGCAGCCGCGGGACTAACGAGCAGTACTTC. It specifies CASSRGTNEQYF. Full variable domain (rest looked up from reference TRBV7-2 and TRBJ2-7): GAGVSQSPSNKVTEKGKDVELRCDPISGHTALYWYRQSLGQGLEFLIYFQGNSAPDKSGLPSDRFSAERTGGSVSTLTIQRTQQEDSAVYLCASSRGTNEQYFGPGTRLTVT.

This clonotype was seen only a few times. The J gene is TRBJ2-1, the V gene TRBV12-3 or TRBV12-4; no clear D. This CDR3 is built from 10 residues. V lost 8 bases and J lost 9, with 8 bases in between. For the CDR3, the DNA is TGTGCCAGCGGCGACCGTGAGCAGTTCTTC. It codes for CASGDREQFF.

This clonotype was seen a handful of times. The J gene is TRBJ2-1, the V gene TRBV7-9; 7 bases fit TRBD1. From germline, CDR1 is SEHNR and CDR2 FQNEAQ (reference sequence). The V segment lost 4 bases and the J segment 6 bases; nucleotides outside the gene matches: 12. CDR3 size: 16 residues. The CDR3 DNA follows: TGTGCCAGCAGCTCCCCCCGACAGGGTACATTCAATGAGCAGTTCTTC. It translates to CASSSPRQGTFNEQFF.

The chain links TRBV10-3 to TRBJ2-7; D gene uncertain. Germline CDR1 and CDR2: ENHRY and SYGVKD. The CDR3 has 12 amino acids. Deletions cut 2 bases from V and 2 bases from J, with 4 bases between. This chain's CDR3 is CAISEGPYEQYF. CDR3 coding DNA: TGTGCCATCAGTGAGGGGCCCTACGAGCAGTACTTC.

This clonotype turned up a few times. This chain joins TRBV5-1 and TRBJ2-5; TRBD2 agrees at 10 bases. V was clipped by 7 bases and J by 3 bases; unmatched bases: 6. The CDR3 runs to 14 residues. From germline, CDR1 is SGHRS and CDR2 YFSETQ. CDR3 bases: TGCGCCAGCTTCAGCGGGGGGGCCGAAGAGACCCAGTACTTC. It encodes CASFSGGAEETQYF.

The V and J genes are TRBV9 and TRBJ2-7; 9 bases align to TRBD1. V dropped 7 bases and J dropped 1; count of bases not matched to a gene: 6. The CDR3 loop spans 14 amino acids. Germline values: CDR1 SGDLS, CDR2 YYNGEE. The CDR3 bases are TGTGCCAGCGCCCTCGGACAGGGGTCCTACGAGCAGTACTTC. Translation: CASALGQGSYEQYF.

This clonotype was observed a few times. V and J are TRBV6-5 and TRBJ2-1, with D possibly being TRBD2 (6 bases). Germline V gene sequence: CDR1 MNHEY, CDR2 SVGAGI. The CDR3 totals 15 residues. Deletions cut 0 bases from V and 4 bases from J, with 10 bases between. Written as DNA, the CDR3 is TGTGCCAGCAGTTACTCCAGAGCGGGTTACAATGAGCAGTTCTTC. Translating it yields CASSYSRAGYNEQFF.

The DNA for the CDR3 is TGTGCCAGCAGTCCAAATGGGGGTGGGGAGGGAGACAATGAGCAGTTCTTC. Residues: CASSPNGGGEGDNEQFF. This chain uses TRBV12-3 or TRBV12-4 with TRBJ2-1; 7 bases match TRBD2. J lost 5 bases, V lost 5 bases, and 15 bases had no gene match. The CDR3 has 17 residues.

This clonotype was counted ten times or more. J is TRBJ2-1 and V is TRBV29-1; tentatively, D is TRBD2 (6 bases). CDR3 length equals 13 residues. From germline, CDR1 is SQVTM and CDR2 ANQGSEA. With 3 bases removed from V and 4 bases from J, the gap between germline ends came to 10 bases. This chain's CDR3 is CSVELGGYNEQFF. The DNA of the CDR3 is TGCAGCGTTGAGTTGGGGGGATACAATGAGCAGTTCTTC.

The chain recombines TRBV6-1 with TRBJ1-2; weak D call: TRBD1 (6 bases). The CDR3 is 15 amino acids. Germline CDR1 MNHNS, CDR2 SASEGT. The V end lost 6 bases, the J end lost 7 bases, and 21 bases lay between the germline ends. This CDR3 reads CASSTRQDPSLGYTF. CDR3 bases: TGTGCCAGCAGCACCCGACAGGATCCCTCCCTTGGCTACACCTTC.

In this sample, this clonotype turned up a few times. The chain has TRBV9 and TRBJ2-6; 11 nucleotides align to TRBD2. Germline CDR1 reads SGDLS; CDR2 reads YYNGEE. The CDR3 has 18 residues. Trimming cost V 0 bases and J 3 bases; bases outside gene matches: 5. The CDR3 region has the DNA TGTGCCAGCAGCGTAGCTACTAGCGGGAGTGGTGGGGCCAACGTCCTGACTTTC. Its protein is CASSVATSGSGGANVLTF.

V is TRBV14 and J is TRBJ2-1; a weak D match, TRBD1 (5 bases). The ends were cut back, 0 bases at V and 12 bases at J, with 9 bases in the middle. The CDR3 is made up of 12 amino acids. CDR1 and CDR2 from the germline V gene are SGHDN and FVKESK. This CDR3 reads CASSQDGQGQFF. In nucleotides, the CDR3 is TGTGCCAGCAGCCAAGATGGACAAGGGCAGTTCTTC.

The chain carries TRBV4-2 and TRBJ2-7; D is perhaps TRBD2 (6 bases). V was pared by 0 bases and J by 2 bases, with 14 bases between. Germline V lookup: CDR1 LGHNA, CDR2 YNFKEQ. The CDR3 has 16 residues. The DNA of the CDR3 is TGTGCCAGCAGCCAAGATCGAGGTAGCGGAACCTACGAGCAGTACTTC. The encoded protein is CASSQDRGSGTYEQYF.

The chain combines TRBV9 with TRBJ2-3; either TRBD1 or TRBD2 may supply D (5 bases each). The CDR3 sequence is 15 residues long. Germline V gives CDR1 SGDLS, CDR2 YYNGEE. V was pared by 3 bases and J by 0 bases, with 11 bases between. The CDR3 loop is CASSAIGASTDTQYF. CDR3 DNA sequence: TGTGCCAGCAGCGCCATCGGGGCTAGCACAGATACGCAGTATTTT.

DNA of the CDR3: TGCAGTGCTAGAGATCTTAGGACTAGCGGGGCGACAGATACGCAGTATTTT. This gives the protein CSARDLRTSGATDTQYF. The chain combines TRBV20-1 with TRBJ2-3; the match to TRBD2 covers 12 bases. V dropped 0 bases and J dropped 3; count of bases not matched to a gene: 7. The length of the CDR3 is 17 residues. CDR1 is DFQATT, CDR2 SNEGSKA, per germline (reference sequence).

This clonotype was counted a few times. The chain carries TRBV11-2 and TRBJ2-1, with 12 bases aligning to TRBD1. This CDR3 has 15 amino acids. The germline V gene has CDR1 SGHAT and CDR2 FQNNGV. V lost 5 bases, J lost 13 bases, and 12 bases stayed unmatched. CDR3 sequence (DNA): TGTGCCAGCAGCCGTGGGACAGGGGGCGCCTCCGATCAGTTCTTC. This sequence encodes CASSRGTGGASDQFF. Together with reference TRBV11-2 and TRBJ2-1, the CDR3 gives the full variable domain: EAGVAQSPRYKIIEKRQSVAFWCNPISGHATLYWYQQILGQGPKLLIQFQNNGVVDDSQLPKDRFSAERLKGVDSTLKIQPAKLEDSAVYLCASSRGTGGASDQFFGPGTRLTVL.

This clonotype was counted between two and nine times. V usage is TRBV11-2 and J usage is TRBJ1-1, with D maybe TRBD1 (5 bases). The CDR3 contains 15 residues. CDR1 is SGHAT and CDR2 is FQNNGV in the germline V gene. Trimming removed 2 bases from V and 4 bases from J, with 14 bases in between. The CDR3 spells CASSLSWGTGTEAFF. The CDR3, as DNA: TGTGCCAGCAGCTTAAGTTGGGGCACGGGCACTGAAGCTTTCTTT.

This chain joins TRBV9 and TRBJ2-3; 7 positions match TRBD2. The CDR3 spans 15 residues. The J segment lost 5 bases and the V segment lost 4 bases, leaving 10 bases of the junction unmatched. Germline loops: CDR1 SGDLS, CDR2 YYNGEE. CDR3 sequence: CASSPGGGPGDTQYF. Written as DNA, the CDR3 is TGTGCCAGCAGCCCGGGGGGAGGCCCGGGAGATACGCAGTATTTT.

This chain connects TRBV20-1 to TRBJ1-1, with TRBD1 matching 8 bases. The germline V gene encodes CDR1 DFQATT and CDR2 SNEGSKA (reference sequence). V dropped 3 bases and J dropped 0; count of bases not matched to a gene: 6. The CDR3 is 15 residues long. CDR3 in amino acids: CSARDGQGLNTEAFF. In nucleotides, the CDR3 is TGCAGTGCTAGGGACGGACAGGGATTGAACACTGAAGCTTTCTTT.

This chain connects TRBV30 to TRBJ2-5, with a possible D match to TRBD1 (6 bases). V lost 1 base to trimming and J lost 5 bases, with 14 bases between them. The CDR3 covers 14 residues. Germline-derived CDR1 and CDR2 are GTSNPN and SVGIG (reference sequence). CDR3 sequence reads: CAWSGQAIGETQYF. The CDR3 DNA reads TGTGCCTGGAGTGGACAGGCCATCGGGGAGACCCAGTACTTC.

A few counts support this clonotype. The chain employs TRBV6-6 and TRBJ2-6, with D possibly matching TRBD2 (5 bases). This CDR3 is built from 17 residues. Trimming removed 6 bases at V and 4 bases at J, with 19 bases between. CDR1 is MNHNY, CDR2 SVGAGI, per germline (reference sequence). CDR3 coding DNA: TGTGCCAGCAGCCTCCAAGGTCGGGGTGCCGGGGCCAACGTCCTGACTTTC. This translates into CASSLQGRGAGANVLTF.

The chain recombines TRBV6-2 or TRBV6-3 with TRBJ1-1; D call uncertain. The CDR3 runs to 11 residues. The V and J ends lost 7 bases and 5 bases respectively, with 8 bases between them. Germline V gene data show CDR1 as MNHEY and CDR2 as SVGEGT. The CDR3 is CASTWGTEAFF. The CDR3 DNA reads as TGTGCCAGCACCTGGGGAACTGAAGCTTTCTTT.

This clonotype was detected a few times. This chain connects TRBV18 to TRBJ1-5; perhaps TRBD1 as D (5 bases). This CDR3 spans 15 amino acids. Between the trimmed V and J ends, which lost 4 bases and 7 bases, there was a span of 17 bases. Looked up from germline, CDR1 is KGHSH and CDR2 is LQKENI. The CDR3 reads CASSRTRDGIQPQHF. In DNA, the CDR3 is TGTGCCAGCTCACGTACCCGGGACGGGATCCAGCCCCAGCATTTT.

The chain couples TRBV7-6 to TRBJ2-7; no reliable D call. V lost 5 bases and J lost 4, with 12 bases in between. CDR1 and CDR2 from the germline V gene are SGHVS and FNYEAQ. This CDR3 is built from 13 residues. CDR3: CASSPQLRYEQYF. In DNA, the CDR3 is TGTGCCAGCAGCCCTCAGCTCAGGTACGAGCAGTACTTC.

This clonotype came up a few times. The genes are TRBV7-9 and TRBJ2-3, with a tentative D call TRBD1 (6 bases). In germline, CDR1 is SEHNR, CDR2 FQNEAQ (reference sequence). The CDR3 covers 12 residues. The V end lost 5 bases, the J end lost 15 bases, and 18 bases lay between the germline ends. CDR3 bases: TGTGCCAGCAGCCCTACAGGGAAGTTAATTTATTTT. Translation gives CASSPTGKLIYF.